Each of the 21 T cell receptor beta chains below was sequenced from the same sample in a study of T cell responses to AZD1222 COVID-19 vaccine. Profiled with immunoSEQ multiplex PCR; TCRdb holds only in-frame clones, not every one. The profile shows around 200,000 clones, approximately 86% of them singletons. The sequencing here drew on peripheral blood, taken on day 0 of AZD1222 vaccination. These receptors were collected from an adult in good health.

V usage is TRBV6-5 and J usage is TRBJ1-2; 9 nucleotides agree with TRBD1. Germline CDR1 MNHEY, CDR2 SVGAGI. Losses at the gene ends were 7 bases for V and 4 bases for J; bases not matched to a gene: 7. The CDR3 is 14 amino acids. CDR3 sequence: CASNTGGAGYGYTF. Here the CDR3 DNA reads TGTGCCAGCAATACAGGGGGCGCCGGCTATGGCTACACCTTC.

The chain joins TRBV6-6 to TRBJ2-3, with 8 nucleotides matching TRBD1. V shed 5 bases and J 3 bases; nucleotides not matched to a gene: 7. The germline V gene has CDR1 MNHNY and CDR2 SVGAGI (reference sequence). The CDR3 sequence is 15 residues long. CDR3 residues: CASSVRQGRTDTQYF. DNA for the CDR3: TGTGCCAGCAGTGTACGACAGGGGAGAACAGATACGCAGTATTTT.

The gene calls are TRBV30 and TRBJ1-6; D gene ambiguous. Germline-derived CDR1 and CDR2 are GTSNPN and SVGIG (reference sequence). The CDR3 extends over 14 amino acids. The ends were cut back, 1 base at V and 9 bases at J, with 13 bases in the middle. The CDR3 loop is CAWSEGGSSSPLHF. The CDR3 bases are TGTGCCTGGAGTGAGGGAGGCTCGAGTTCACCCCTCCACTTT.

This clone was detected only once. The chain links TRBV19 to TRBJ1-6; 8 nucleotides align to TRBD1. Trimming removed 7 bases from V and 7 bases from J; junction bases left unmatched: 6. The CDR3 sequence is 14 residues long. The germline gives CDR1 LNHDA, CDR2 SQIVND (reference sequence). The CDR3 spells CASNLDRDNSPLHF. CDR3 nucleotide sequence: TGTGCCAGTAACCTGGACAGGGACAATTCACCCCTCCACTTT.

The genes are TRBV29-1 and TRBJ1-1; 8 bases are a match to TRBD1. Germline V lookup: CDR1 SQVTM, CDR2 ANQGSEA. Germline trimming cut 5 bases from V and 4 bases from J; bases unmatched to any gene: 15. CDR3 length: 16 amino acids. The CDR3 region has the DNA TGCAGCGTTCCCCTCTCAGGGGGCGCGAGGGGCACTGAAGCTTTCTTT. This translates into CSVPLSGGARGTEAFF. Using reference TRBV29-1 and TRBJ1-1 for the parts outside the CDR3, the full variable domain is SAVISQKPSRDICQRGTSLTIQCQVDSQVTMMFWYRQQPGQSLTLIATANQGSEATYESGFVIDKFPISRPNLTFSTLTVSNMSPEDSSIYLCSVPLSGGARGTEAFFGQGTRLTVV.

The genes are TRBV6-5 and TRBJ2-2, with TRBD2 identical over 7 bases. This CDR3 spans 15 amino acids. Germline V gene sequence: CDR1 MNHEY, CDR2 SVGAGI. J was trimmed by 4 bases and V by 4 bases; bases with no gene match: 6. The CDR3 loop is CASSSSGRGTGELFF. The CDR3 DNA is TGTGCCAGCAGTTCCTCTGGGAGGGGCACCGGGGAGCTGTTTTTT.

This sequence joins TRBV5-1 and TRBJ1-1, with D perhaps matching TRBD1 (5 bases). Germline V gene data show CDR1 as SGHRS and CDR2 as YFSETQ. Trimming took off 0 bases at V and 4 bases at J, with 13 bases between the two ends. CDR3 size: 15 residues. For the CDR3, the DNA is TGCGCCAGCAGCTTGGGAGGTGGGGACGCCACTGAAGCTTTCTTT. Its protein product is CASSLGGGDATEAFF.

The chain is built from TRBV28 and TRBJ1-2, with 10 bases fitting TRBD1. After removal of 10 bases from V and 7 bases from J, the junction contained 15 bases not matched to a gene. Germline V gene data show CDR1 as MDHEN and CDR2 as SYDVKM. The CDR3 covers 15 residues. CDR3 nucleotides: TGTGCCACCCCCTCCCGGACAGGGGGGTTTGGTGGCTACACCTTC. Translation: CATPSRTGGFGGYTF.

The gene calls are TRBV7-9 and TRBJ2-4; 9 bases match TRBD2. The germline gives CDR1 SEHNR, CDR2 FQNEAQ (reference sequence). Losses at the gene ends were 0 bases for V and 1 base for J; bases not matched to a gene: 10. This CDR3 spans 19 amino acids. In DNA form, the CDR3 reads TGTGCCAGCAGCTTAGCCGGGCTAGCGGGGATCGGGGCCAAAAACATTCAGTACTTC. It codes for CASSLAGLAGIGAKNIQYF. The full variable domain, completed using reference TRBV7-9 and TRBJ2-4, is DTGVSQNPRHKITKRGQNVTFRCDPISEHNRLYWYRQTLGQGPEFLTYFQNEAQLEKSRLLSDRFSAERPKGSFSTLEIQRTEQGDSAMYLCASSLAGLAGIGAKNIQYFGAGTRLSVL.

The genes are TRBV5-6 and TRBJ1-1; D is undetermined. The germline V and J ends were trimmed by 3 bases and 3 bases, with 3 bases remaining between them. The CDR3 sequence is 11 residues long. Germline V gives CDR1 SGHDT, CDR2 YYEEEE. CDR3 protein: CASSSYTEAFF. DNA of the CDR3: TGTGCCAGCAGCTCGTACACTGAAGCTTTCTTT. The entire variable domain, with the rest obtained from reference TRBV5-6 and TRBJ1-1, is as follows: DAGVTQSPTHLIKTRGQQVTLRCSPKSGHDTVSWYQQALGQGPQFIFQYYEEEERQRGNFPDRFSGHQFPNYSSELNVNALLLGDSALYLCASSSYTEAFFGQGTRLTVV.

The chain joins TRBV9 to TRBJ2-1; TRBD1 matches at 8 bases. The CDR3 extends over 15 amino acids. The V segment lost 0 bases and the J segment 7 bases; nucleotides outside the gene matches: 6. Germline V gene sequence: CDR1 SGDLS, CDR2 YYNGEE. The chain's CDR3 is CASSVGQGAGNEQFF. The DNA of the CDR3 is TGTGCCAGCAGCGTAGGGCAGGGGGCAGGGAATGAGCAGTTCTTC. Filled out from reference TRBV9 and TRBJ2-1, the complete variable domain reads DSGVTQTPKHLITATGQRVTLRCSPRSGDLSVYWYQQSLDQGLQFLIQYYNGEERAKGNILERFSAQQFPDLHSELNLSSLELGDSALYFCASSVGQGAGNEQFFGPGTRLTVL.

The chain is built from TRBV30 and TRBJ2-2; D possibly corresponds to TRBD2 (5 bases). CDR3 length equals 13 residues. Germline V gene lookup returns CDR1 GTSNPN and CDR2 SVGIG (reference sequence). V gave up 4 bases and J gave up 5 bases, with 11 bases separating them. The CDR3 DNA is TGTGCCTGGATGGGAGCAGTTACCGGGGAGCTGTTTTTT. Amino acids: CAWMGAVTGELFF.

This chain's CDR3 is CASSPGTLGYEQYF. The CDR3 coding sequence is TGTGCCAGCAGCCCCGGGACGTTGGGCTACGAGCAGTACTTC. The chain couples TRBV7-2 to TRBJ2-7; tentatively, D is TRBD1 or TRBD2 (5 bases each). V was clipped by 5 bases and J by 3 bases, with 14 bases between them. CDR3 length: 14 amino acids. The germline CDR1 and CDR2 sequences are SGHTA and FQGNSA.

The V call is TRBV3-1 (or the pseudogene TRBV3-2), the J call TRBJ2-3; weak D call: TRBD2 (5 bases). Germline loops: CDR1 LGHDT, CDR2 YNNKEL (reference sequence). V was cut by 4 bases and J by 1 base, with 15 bases left in between. This CDR3 has 16 residues. CDR3 DNA sequence: TGTGCCAGCAGCCGGTCAGGCGGGTCCGGCACAGATACGCAGTATTTT. Encoded protein: CASSRSGGSGTDTQYF.

The V gene is TRBV7-2, the J gene TRBJ1-1, with 9 positions matching TRBD1. This CDR3 spans 15 amino acids. Germline values: CDR1 SGHTA, CDR2 FQGNSA. The ends lost 5 bases at V and 4 bases at J; junction bases unmatched: 8. CDR3 region: CASSKNRGPGTEAFF. CDR3 in DNA: TGTGCCAGCAGCAAGAACAGGGGGCCTGGCACTGAAGCTTTCTTT.

This chain joins TRBV25-1 and TRBJ2-2; D possibly matches TRBD1 or TRBD2 (5 bases each). This CDR3 comprises 15 residues. CDR1 MGHDK and CDR2 SYGVNS come from the germline V gene. Trimming removed 3 bases from V and 3 bases from J, with 11 bases in between. CDR3 DNA: TGTGCCAGCAGTGACCGGGACGGACACACCGGGGAGCTGTTTTTT. This sequence encodes CASSDRDGHTGELFF.

V gene TRBV4-3 combines with J gene TRBJ1-3; D gene unclear. Germline values: CDR1 LGHNA, CDR2 YSLEER. Trimming cost V 1 base and J 0 bases, with 19 bases left between them. This CDR3 contains 19 residues. The CDR3 region has the DNA TGCGCCAGCAGCCAAGTGGATTTGGGCAGAGCCCCCTCTGGAAACACCATATATTTT. Translating gives CASSQVDLGRAPSGNTIYF.

The chain carries TRBV7-2 and TRBJ2-5; 11 bases fit TRBD2. CDR1 SGHTA and CDR2 FQGNSA come from the germline V gene. CDR3 length: 16 residues. With 1 base clipped from V and 2 bases from J, the junction kept 3 bases outside the gene matches. The CDR3 reads CASSLGASGGQETQYF. In nucleotides, the CDR3 is TGTGCCAGCAGCTTAGGGGCTAGCGGGGGGCAAGAGACCCAGTACTTC.

The rearrangement joins TRBV19 to TRBJ1-1, with 9 nucleotides matching TRBD1. From germline, CDR1 is LNHDA and CDR2 SQIVND (reference sequence). V was clipped by 5 bases and J by 5 bases; unmatched bases: 3. The CDR3 contains 13 residues. As DNA, the CDR3 is TGTGCCAGTAGTTCAGGACAGGGGACTGAAGCTTTCTTT. Its protein is CASSSGQGTEAFF. The whole variable domain, remainder taken from reference TRBV19 and TRBJ1-1, is DGGITQSPKYLFRKEGQNVTLSCEQNLNHDAMYWYRQDPGQGLRLIYYSQIVNDFQKGDIAEGYSVSREKKESFPLTVTSAQKNPTAFYLCASSSGQGTEAFFGQGTRLTVV.

V usage is TRBV5-4 and J usage is TRBJ2-5; perhaps TRBD1 as D (5 bases). The CDR3 contains 13 residues. Between the trimmed V and J ends, which lost 4 bases and 1 base, there was a span of 8 bases. The germline V gene has CDR1 SGHNT and CDR2 YYREEE (reference sequence). The CDR3 sequence: CASSPGAQETQYF. As DNA, the CDR3 is TGTGCCAGCAGCCCTGGGGCCCAAGAGACCCAGTACTTC. Combining the CDR3 with reference TRBV5-4 and TRBJ2-5 gives the whole variable domain ETGVTQSPTHLIKTRGQQVTLRCSSQSGHNTVSWYQQALGQGPQFIFQYYREEENGRGNFPPRFSGLQFPNYSSELNVNALELDDSALYLCASSPGAQETQYFGPGTRLLVL.

The rearrangement joins TRBV4-3 to TRBJ2-2; TRBD1 might be the D (5 bases). The CDR3 length is 16 residues. Germline loops: CDR1 LGHNA, CDR2 YSLEER. V was shortened by 0 bases and J by 1 base, with 9 bases between the two germline ends. The CDR3 region is CASSQDAGLNTGELFF. Written as DNA, the CDR3 is TGCGCCAGCAGCCAAGATGCAGGGTTGAACACCGGGGAGCTGTTTTTT.